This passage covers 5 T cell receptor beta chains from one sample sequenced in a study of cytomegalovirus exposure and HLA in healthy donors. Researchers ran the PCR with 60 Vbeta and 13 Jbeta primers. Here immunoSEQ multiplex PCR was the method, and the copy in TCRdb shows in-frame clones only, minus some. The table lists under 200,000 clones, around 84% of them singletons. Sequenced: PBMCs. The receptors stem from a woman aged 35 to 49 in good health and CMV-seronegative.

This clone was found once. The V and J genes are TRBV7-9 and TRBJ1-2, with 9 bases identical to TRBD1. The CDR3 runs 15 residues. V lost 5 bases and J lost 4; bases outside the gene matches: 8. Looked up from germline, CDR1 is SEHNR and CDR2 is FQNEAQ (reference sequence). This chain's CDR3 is CASSASGTGTYGYTF. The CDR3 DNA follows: TGTGCCAGCAGCGCCTCCGGGACAGGGACCTATGGCTACACCTTC.

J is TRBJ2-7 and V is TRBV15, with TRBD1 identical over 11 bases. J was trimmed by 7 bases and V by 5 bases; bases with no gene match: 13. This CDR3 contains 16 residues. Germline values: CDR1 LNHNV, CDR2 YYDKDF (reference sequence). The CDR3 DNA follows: TGTGCCACCAGCTTACGCTCCCCGGACAGGGGGCAGGAGCAGTACTTC. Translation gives CATSLRSPDRGQEQYF.

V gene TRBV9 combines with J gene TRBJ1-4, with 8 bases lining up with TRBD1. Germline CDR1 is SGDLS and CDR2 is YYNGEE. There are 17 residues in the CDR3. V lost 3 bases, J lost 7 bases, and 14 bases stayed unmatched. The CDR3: CASSDYPPGQGPEKLFF. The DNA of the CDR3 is TGTGCCAGCAGCGACTACCCCCCCGGACAGGGTCCTGAAAAACTGTTTTTT.

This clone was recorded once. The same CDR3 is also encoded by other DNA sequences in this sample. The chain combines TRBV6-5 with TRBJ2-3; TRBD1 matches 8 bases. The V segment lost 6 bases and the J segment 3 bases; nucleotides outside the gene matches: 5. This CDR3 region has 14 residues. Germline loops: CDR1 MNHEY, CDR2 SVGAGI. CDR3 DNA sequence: TGTGCCAGCAGGCGGACAGGGAGAACAGATACGCAGTATTTT. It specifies CASRRTGRTDTQYF.

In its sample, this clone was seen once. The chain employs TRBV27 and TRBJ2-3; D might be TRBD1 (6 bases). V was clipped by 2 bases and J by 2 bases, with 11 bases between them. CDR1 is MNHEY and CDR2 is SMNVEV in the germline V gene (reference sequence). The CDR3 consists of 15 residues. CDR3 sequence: CASSLEGQPTDTQYF. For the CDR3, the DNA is TGTGCCAGCAGTTTAGAAGGACAGCCCACAGATACGCAGTATTTT.